The 31 T cell receptor beta chains reported below all come from one sample, sequenced in a study of T-cell memory formation after mild COVID-19. Using its own MiXCR run on the 5' RACE reads, TCRdb lists one record per CDR3 protein. The table shows 30,000 to 35,000 distinct CDR3 sequences, with 7.7% occurring only once. The sample consisted of PBMCs or a T cell subset sorted from them (not recorded which). All receptors derive from a man younger than 35 who had mild COVID-19 (a few samples of this study predate the infection). Cell type and time point are not known.

This clonotype has at least ten counts. V is TRBV29-1 and J is TRBJ2-5, with 8 bases aligning to TRBD2. With V trimmed by 1 base and J by 0 bases, 4 bases remained unmatched. The V gene's germline CDR1 is SQVTM and CDR2 ANQGSEA. This CDR3 region has 15 residues. The CDR3 DNA reads as TGCAGCGTTGAAGGAGGGCGGGGGGACCAAGAGACCCAGTACTTC. This encodes CSVEGGRGDQETQYF.

This clonotype was counted ten times or more. For the CDR3, the DNA is TGCGCCAGCGGTCTGGGGAGCTCCTATAATTCACCCCTCCACTTT. Translation: CASGLGSSYNSPLHF. The chain combines TRBV4-1 with TRBJ1-6; no clear D gene. The germline CDR1 and CDR2 sequences are MGHRA and YSYEKL. The CDR3 is 15 residues long. Trimming took 8 bases from V and 0 from J, leaving 11 bases between them.

The chain couples TRBV2 to TRBJ2-5; 10 nucleotides match TRBD1. The CDR3 is made up of 14 amino acids. Looked up from germline, CDR1 is SNHLY and CDR2 is FYNNEI. The ends lost 6 bases at V and 4 bases at J; junction bases unmatched: 5. CDR3 sequence reads: CASSGDRGRETQYF. As DNA, the CDR3 is TGTGCCAGCAGCGGGGACAGGGGAAGAGAGACCCAGTACTTC.

This clonotype was counted ten times or more. V and J are TRBV6-6 and TRBJ1-6; 8 nucleotides line up with TRBD1. Trimming removed 6 bases from V and 7 bases from J; junction bases left unmatched: 8. Germline CDR1 reads MNHNY; CDR2 reads SVGAGI (reference sequence). This CDR3 comprises 15 residues. The CDR3 is CASSLGQVLNSPLHF. The CDR3 region has the DNA TGTGCCAGCAGCCTGGGACAGGTTCTCAATTCACCCCTCCACTTT.

This clonotype was observed many times. The chain joins TRBV12-3 or TRBV12-4 to TRBJ2-1, with TRBD2 identical over 12 bases. The junction had 13 bases not matched to a gene; V was cut back by 7 bases and J by 0 bases. This CDR3 has 19 amino acids. The CDR3 loop reads CASTDGLAGYSSSYNEQFF. The CDR3 region has the DNA TGTGCCAGCACTGACGGACTAGCGGGGTACTCTAGCTCCTACAATGAGCAGTTCTTC.

The chain carries TRBV7-8 and TRBJ2-7; TRBD1 matches 9 bases. This CDR3 is 18 amino acids long. The junction had 23 bases not matched to a gene; V was cut back by 5 bases and J by 9 bases. Germline CDR1 SGHVS, CDR2 FQNEAQ. In DNA, the CDR3 is TGTGCCAGCAGCGCCACCCGGGACAGGGCACCGGTACGCATTGGGCAGTACGTC. Amino acid sequence: CASSATRDRAPVRIGQYV.

This clonotype has ten or more counts. The V and J genes are TRBV7-9 and TRBJ1-2, with 7 positions matching TRBD1. With 5 bases clipped from V and 8 bases from J, the junction kept 8 bases outside the gene matches. This CDR3 has 13 residues. Germline CDR1 SEHNR, CDR2 FQNEAQ (reference sequence). CDR3: CASSPGTVRGYTF. The DNA for the CDR3 is TGTGCCAGCAGCCCGGGGACAGTTCGAGGCTACACCTTC. Full variable domain (remainder filled in from reference TRBV7-9 and TRBJ1-2): DTGVSQNPRHKITKRGQNVTFRCDPISEHNRLYWYRQTLGQGPEFLTYFQNEAQLEKSRLLSDRFSAERPKGSFSTLEIQRTEQGDSAMYLCASSPGTVRGYTFGSGTRLTVV.

This clonotype was observed at least ten times. The chain combines TRBV5-1 with TRBJ2-6; no reliable D call. The CDR3 contains 18 residues. Trimming shortened V by 7 bases and J by 0 bases, and 20 bases separated the two germline ends. Per the germline V gene, CDR1 is SGHRS and CDR2 is YFSETQ. CDR3 nucleotides: TGCGCCAGCGGCCCTAGGAAGGGTCCCCTCTCTGGGGCCAACGTCCTGACTTTC. The encoded protein is CASGPRKGPLSGANVLTF.

This clonotype has more than one count but fewer than ten. The J gene is TRBJ1-1, the V gene TRBV4-3; 7 bases map to TRBD1. The CDR3 extends over 16 amino acids. V was clipped by 0 bases and J by 1 base; unmatched bases: 5. Germline loops: CDR1 LGHNA, CDR2 YSLEER. In DNA, the CDR3 is TGCGCCAGCAGCCAAGAGCCCCAGGGGGGGAACACTGAAGCTTTCTTT. It yields the protein CASSQEPQGGNTEAFF.

In its sample, this clonotype was seen many times. The rearrangement uses TRBV12-3 or TRBV12-4 and TRBJ1-1; D possibly corresponds to TRBD1 (5 bases). V was clipped by 6 bases and J by 1 base, with 9 bases between them. The length of the CDR3 is 13 residues. In DNA form, the CDR3 reads TGTGCCAGCAGGAGTGGGACGAACACTGAAGCTTTCTTT. Protein product: CASRSGTNTEAFF.

The table lists this clonotype with many counts. This rearrangement joins TRBV12-3 or TRBV12-4 to TRBJ2-3, with TRBD2 matching over 9 bases. With 5 bases clipped from V and 0 bases from J, the junction kept 6 bases outside the gene matches. The length of the CDR3 is 16 residues. The CDR3 protein is CASSPRLAVSTDTQYF. The CDR3 DNA sequence: TGTGCCAGCAGTCCCCGACTAGCGGTGAGCACAGATACGCAGTATTTT.

This clonotype was counted between two and nine times. The V gene is TRBV5-6, the J gene TRBJ2-7; 8 nucleotides align to TRBD1. The CDR3 has 13 residues. The germline CDR1 and CDR2 sequences are SGHDT and YYEEEE. V shed 4 bases and J 7 bases; nucleotides not matched to a gene: 7. The CDR3 reads CASSADRVREQYF. The CDR3 nucleotides are TGTGCCAGCAGCGCGGACAGGGTGCGGGAGCAGTACTTC.

This clonotype was recorded at least ten times. This chain joins TRBV28 and TRBJ1-6; 8 bases align to TRBD1. CDR3 size: 14 residues. Germline CDR1 and CDR2: MDHEN and SYDVKM. The junction had 3 bases not matched to a gene; V was cut back by 4 bases and J by 7 bases. The CDR3 is CASSSGQGNSPLHF. Here the CDR3 DNA reads TGTGCCAGCAGTTCAGGACAGGGCAATTCACCCCTCCACTTT.

This clonotype was seen many times. This chain joins TRBV7-2 and TRBJ2-3; D possibly corresponds to TRBD2 (7 bases). This CDR3 is built from 15 residues. Germline V gene sequence: CDR1 SGHTA, CDR2 FQGNSA. Trimming took off 7 bases at V and 2 bases at J, with 16 bases between the two ends. CDR3: CASNPRGGNTDTQYF. The DNA of the CDR3 is TGTGCCAGCAACCCGAGGGGGGGAAACACAGATACGCAGTATTTT. The full variable domain, with the rest looked up from reference TRBV7-2 and TRBJ2-3, is GAGVSQSPSNKVTEKGKDVELRCDPISGHTALYWYRQSLGQGLEFLIYFQGNSAPDKSGLPSDRFSAERTGGSVSTLTIQRTQQEDSAVYLCASNPRGGNTDTQYFGPGTRLTVL.

In its sample, this clonotype was seen many times. The V and J genes are TRBV7-2 and TRBJ1-5; D possibly corresponds to TRBD1 (5 bases). The CDR3 has 13 amino acids. CDR1 and CDR2 from the germline V gene are SGHTA and FQGNSA. Deletions cut 0 bases from V and 7 bases from J, with 7 bases between. CDR3 in amino acids: CASSLAGEQPQHF. The CDR3 DNA is TGTGCCAGCAGCTTAGCGGGGGAACAGCCCCAGCATTTT.

This clonotype was picked up many times. This sequence joins TRBV5-1 and TRBJ2-1; D perhaps matches TRBD1 (6 bases). Trimming removed 4 bases at V and 6 bases at J, with 17 bases between. CDR1 is SGHRS and CDR2 is YFSETQ in the germline V gene. The CDR3 covers 15 residues. The CDR3 nucleotides are TGCGCCAGCAGCAGCAGGGGCCAACTCGGCAATGAGCAGTTCTTC. As protein: CASSSRGQLGNEQFF.

This clonotype has a count of ten or more. The chain joins TRBV20-1 to TRBJ2-7, with 8 nucleotides matching TRBD1. This CDR3 is 12 amino acids long. Germline-derived CDR1 and CDR2 are DFQATT and SNEGSKA (reference sequence). Losses at the gene ends were 3 bases for V and 4 bases for J; bases not matched to a gene: 2. CDR3 residues: CSARGQEYEQYV. The CDR3 DNA reads as TGCAGTGCTAGGGGACAGGAGTACGAGCAGTACGTC.

This clonotype was recorded at least ten times. V and J are TRBV30 and TRBJ1-2; 10 nucleotides align to TRBD1. Unmatched junction bases numbered 9, after V lost 3 bases and J lost 8 bases. The CDR3 sequence is 14 residues long. The germline V gene encodes CDR1 GTSNPN and CDR2 SVGIG (reference sequence). In DNA, the CDR3 is TGTGCCTGGAGCGCGACAGGGGGCGCGTACGGCTACACCTTC. It translates to CAWSATGGAYGYTF.

This chain links TRBV12-3 or TRBV12-4 with TRBJ1-5; D not certain. This CDR3 contains 15 residues. V lost 5 bases and J lost 9, with 20 bases in between. Written as DNA, the CDR3 is TGTGCCAGCAGTCCCCGTAACCGAGGGAAAGGGCCCCAGCATTTT. Encoded protein: CASSPRNRGKGPQHF.

This clonotype appeared many times. The rearrangement uses TRBV20-1 and TRBJ2-3, with D perhaps matching TRBD2 (5 bases). There are 12 residues in the CDR3. The V gene lost 5 bases and the J gene lost 6 bases, with 12 bases spanning the gap. CDR1 and CDR2 (germline): DFQATT, SNEGSKA (reference sequence). In nucleotides, the CDR3 is TGCAGTGCTGGTCGTTTAGCGGATACGCAGTATTTT. Translation gives CSAGRLADTQYF.

This clonotype was detected ten times or more. V usage is TRBV5-1 and J usage is TRBJ2-5, with TRBD1 identical over 7 bases. There are 15 residues in the CDR3. Germline loops: CDR1 SGHRS, CDR2 YFSETQ. V lost 4 bases to trimming and J lost 1 base; unmatched junction nucleotides: 7. Written as DNA, the CDR3 is TGCGCCAGCAGCCCGCTGACAGGGACCCAAGAGACCCAGTACTTC. Encoded protein: CASSPLTGTQETQYF.

About this clonotype itself: A much larger clone sits a single nucleotide away, making a read error possible. The gene calls are TRBV5-1 and TRBJ2-5; D ambiguous. Per the germline V gene, CDR1 is SGHRS and CDR2 is YFSETQ. CDR3 length: 13 amino acids. V gave up 4 bases and J gave up 5 bases, with 12 bases separating them. CDR3 sequence (DNA): TGCGCCAGCAGCGCACCGGGTTCGGAGACCCAGTACTTC. Encoded protein: CASSAPGSETQYF.

This rearrangement joins TRBV3-1 to TRBJ2-1; D call uncertain. Germline CDR1 is LGHDT and CDR2 is YNNKEL (reference sequence). The CDR3 is 16 amino acids. V gave up 7 bases and J gave up 4 bases, with 20 bases separating them. The CDR3 region is CASKHSSLSSYNEQFF. The CDR3 DNA reads as TGTGCCAGCAAACATAGTAGCCTTTCCTCGTACAATGAGCAGTTCTTC.

About this clonotype: The junction and the germline gene differ at one end; a read error may be behind it. The chain has TRBV5-6 and TRBJ1-2; D gene ambiguous. Per germline, CDR1 SGHDT and CDR2 YYEEEE. The CDR3 length is 13 residues. CDR3 sequence: CASGLPGAGGYTF. As DNA, the CDR3 is TGTGCCAGCGGCTTGCCAGGCGCGGGCGGCTACACCTTC.

The sample holds many counts of this clonotype. The chain combines TRBV4-1 with TRBJ2-1; D is tentatively TRBD1 or TRBD2 (6 bases each). Germline V gene data show CDR1 as MGHRA and CDR2 as YSYEKL. This CDR3 region has 16 residues. V was pared by 8 bases and J by 5 bases, with 22 bases between. The CDR3 DNA reads as TGCGCCAGCGGGGGGTCGGGGGCAGACCTAAACAATGAGCAGTTCTTC. Its protein product is CASGGSGADLNNEQFF.

Ten or more counts support this clonotype. V gene TRBV20-1 combines with J gene TRBJ2-5; 8 bases agree with TRBD2. CDR1 and CDR2 from the germline V gene are DFQATT and SNEGSKA (reference sequence). Trimming took 6 bases from V and 5 from J; bases not matched to a gene: 8. This CDR3 comprises 13 residues. This chain's CDR3 is CSAPRTSLETQYF. DNA for the CDR3: TGCAGTGCCCCAAGGACTAGCTTGGAGACCCAGTACTTC.

The table lists this clonotype with many counts. The chain uses TRBV4-2 and TRBJ2-2; tentative D call: TRBD1 (6 bases). The CDR3 sequence is 14 residues long. Germline V lookup: CDR1 LGHNA, CDR2 YNFKEQ. The germline V and J ends were trimmed by 6 bases and 6 bases, with 14 bases remaining between them. CDR3 residues: CASRVEQGSGELFF. In DNA, the CDR3 is TGTGCCAGCAGGGTCGAACAGGGCTCCGGGGAGCTGTTTTTT.

This clonotype showed up many times. The J gene is TRBJ2-7, the V gene TRBV28, with TRBD2 matching 11 bases. CDR3 length equals 18 residues. With 5 bases clipped from V and 2 bases from J, the junction kept 14 bases outside the gene matches. Looked up from germline, CDR1 is MDHEN and CDR2 is SYDVKM. The CDR3 sequence: CASSPPRTSGGRTYEQYV. The CDR3 nucleotides read TGTGCCAGCAGTCCCCCAAGAACTAGCGGGGGACGAACCTACGAGCAGTACGTC.

The gene calls are TRBV12-3 or TRBV12-4 and TRBJ2-7; TRBD1 matches 9 bases. Trimming cost V 5 bases and J 3 bases; bases outside gene matches: 8. The CDR3 loop spans 15 amino acids. Here the CDR3 DNA reads TGTGCCAGCAGTGCCACCGGACAGGGGAGCTACGAGCAGTACTTC. Translating it yields CASSATGQGSYEQYF.

This clonotype was seen repeatedly, ten times or more. The chain recombines TRBV5-1 with TRBJ2-5; no reliable D call. V lost 2 bases and J lost 5, with 13 bases in between. CDR3 length equals 14 residues. Germline V gene sequence: CDR1 SGHRS, CDR2 YFSETQ. CDR3: CASSLQPGDETQYF. Written as DNA, the CDR3 is TGCGCCAGCAGCTTACAGCCCGGCGACGAGACCCAGTACTTC. The full variable domain, rest sourced from reference TRBV5-1 and TRBJ2-5, is KAGVTQTPRYLIKTRGQQVTLSCSPISGHRSVSWYQQTPGQGLQFLFEYFSETQRNKGNFPGRFSGRQFSNSRSEMNVSTLELGDSALYLCASSLQPGDETQYFGPGTRLLVL.

This clonotype was recorded at least ten times. The chain recombines TRBV7-2 with TRBJ2-3; 8 positions agree with TRBD1. Germline trimming cut 5 bases from V and 5 bases from J; bases unmatched to any gene: 9. The CDR3 contains 15 residues. CDR1 is SGHTA and CDR2 is FQGNSA in the germline V gene. The CDR3 coding sequence is TGTGCCAGCAGCCCAGGACAGGGAGTGGGAGATACGCAGTATTTT. This gives the protein CASSPGQGVGDTQYF.